This T cell receptor beta chain was observed in a study of blood T cell repertoires in COVID-19. Across the whole study: From the United States, Italy and Spain came samples of acute and convalescent COVID-19. The cDNA or gDNA used as material had been derived from T cells, B-cell-depleted T cells, or PBMCs.

Authors' data handling: Reference gene primer amplification gave estimated nucleated cell counts. Assay used: immunoSEQ multiplex PCR; TCRdb lists only in-frame clones, some missing. V, J and clone size are those of that table, while D and trimming were read from the DNA. The sample yields tens of thousands of clones, approximately 76% seen once. CDR3 length: 12 residues. Trimming took off 9 bases at V and 3 bases at J, with 11 bases between the two ends. Germline V gene sequence: CDR1 MDHEN, CDR2 SYDVKM. The chain carries TRBV28 and TRBJ1-1; possibly TRBD1 for D (6 bases). The TCR sequence derives from a man in his 70s with active or convalescent COVID-19. The sample taken for sequencing was peripheral blood. The DNA for the CDR3 is TGTGCCAGTTGGGGACACGACACTGAAGCTTTCTTT. Its protein product is CASWGHDTEAFF.